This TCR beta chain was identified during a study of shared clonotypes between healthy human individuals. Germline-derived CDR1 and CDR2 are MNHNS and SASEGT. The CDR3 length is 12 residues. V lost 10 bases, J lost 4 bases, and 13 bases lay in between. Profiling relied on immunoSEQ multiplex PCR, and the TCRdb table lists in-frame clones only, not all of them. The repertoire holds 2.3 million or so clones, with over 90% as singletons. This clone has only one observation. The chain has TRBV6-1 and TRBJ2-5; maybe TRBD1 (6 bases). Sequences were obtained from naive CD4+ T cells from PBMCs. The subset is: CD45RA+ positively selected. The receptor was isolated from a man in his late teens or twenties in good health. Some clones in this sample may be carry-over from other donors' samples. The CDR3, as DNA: TGTGCCACGCGACAGGTGGGAGAGACCCAGTACTTC. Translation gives CATRQVGETQYF.